These 26 T cell receptor beta chains were sequenced from one sample in a study of chronic HIV infection and antiretroviral therapy. MiXCR was run by TCRdb on the 5' RACE reads, yielding one entry per CDR3 protein. Altogether about 38,000 distinct CDR3 sequences are present, roughly 8% being singletons, with the ten largest covering about 3%. The sequenced sample was peripheral blood. All receptors come from an adult who had HIV and had not received antiretroviral therapy, or was an uninfected healthy control (not recorded which).

This clonotype was counted ten times or more. The rearrangement uses TRBV7-8 and TRBJ2-5; D gene uncertain. CDR3 size: 14 residues. V was pared by 5 bases and J by 7 bases, with 17 bases between. CDR1 and CDR2 from the germline V gene are SGHVS and FQNEAQ. The DNA of the CDR3 is TGTGCCAGCAGCCCAGCCCCCTCCGGCGGGACCCAGTACTTC. Its translation is CASSPAPSGGTQYF.

This rearrangement joins TRBV20-1 to TRBJ1-2; no clear D gene. The CDR3 has 13 residues. Germline CDR1 reads DFQATT; CDR2 reads SNEGSKA (reference sequence). The V end was cut by 4 bases, the J end by 3 bases, with 12 bases between. This chain's CDR3 is CSAMTGVDYGYTF. The CDR3, as DNA: TGCAGTGCTATGACTGGGGTTGACTATGGCTACACCTTC.

V gene TRBV29-1 combines with J gene TRBJ1-2, with TRBD1 matching over 7 bases. The V gene's germline CDR1 is SQVTM and CDR2 ANQGSEA. The ends lost 0 bases at V and 8 bases at J; junction bases unmatched: 9. The CDR3 runs 14 residues. CDR3 residues: CSVEEVTGALGYTF. CDR3 sequence (DNA): TGCAGCGTTGAAGAAGTAACAGGGGCTTTGGGCTACACCTTC.

The gene calls are TRBV7-9 and TRBJ1-1; D not resolved. This CDR3 spans 13 amino acids. Per the germline V gene, CDR1 is SEHNR and CDR2 is FQNEAQ (reference sequence). The V gene lost 4 bases and the J gene lost 10 bases, with 16 bases spanning the gap. Here the CDR3 reads CASSSSYPGGAFF. The CDR3 DNA sequence: TGTGCCAGCAGCTCCAGTTACCCAGGAGGAGCTTTCTTT.

Ten or more counts support this clonotype. The chain couples TRBV9 to TRBJ1-3, with D maybe TRBD1 (5 bases). Germline V gene data show CDR1 as SGDLS and CDR2 as YYNGEE. V lost 4 bases and J 0 bases, leaving 14 bases between the germline ends. This CDR3 contains 16 residues. This CDR3 reads CASSPKTVFSGNTIYF. For the CDR3, the DNA is TGTGCCAGCAGCCCGAAGACAGTTTTCTCTGGAAACACCATATATTTT.

This clonotype was observed a few times. The rearrangement links TRBV29-1 to TRBJ2-3, with D possibly being TRBD2 (5 bases). Germline V gene data show CDR1 as SQVTM and CDR2 as ANQGSEA. The CDR3 spans 10 residues. V lost 2 bases to trimming and J lost 8 bases, with 5 bases between them. CDR3 in DNA: TGCAGCGTTGAACGGGGTACGCAGTATTTT. Its protein product is CSVERGTQYF.

The table lists this clonotype with many counts. The rearrangement links TRBV28 to TRBJ1-5, with D possibly matching TRBD1 (5 bases). Trimming shortened V by 6 bases and J by 4 bases, and 10 bases separated the two germline ends. This CDR3 is 13 amino acids long. Germline V CDR1 and CDR2: MDHEN, SYDVKM. In DNA, the CDR3 is TGTGCCAGCAGCCAGGGTTGGAATCAGCCCCAGCATTTT. Translated, it gives CASSQGWNQPQHF.

Ten or more counts support this clonotype. The J gene is TRBJ2-5, the V gene TRBV4-3; D is unresolved. Between the trimmed V and J ends, which lost 0 bases and 7 bases, there was a span of 9 bases. Germline values: CDR1 LGHNA, CDR2 YSLEER. The CDR3 is 13 amino acids. This chain's CDR3 is CASSQDPPMTQYF. The CDR3 nucleotides are TGCGCCAGCAGCCAAGACCCCCCCATGACCCAGTACTTC.

The chain is built from TRBV10-3 and TRBJ2-1; the match to TRBD2 covers 9 bases. This CDR3 region has 14 residues. V lost 4 bases to trimming and J lost 8 bases; unmatched junction nucleotides: 6. Germline CDR1 is ENHRY and CDR2 is SYGVKD. Here the CDR3 reads CAISGSGRTDEQFF. Here the CDR3 DNA reads TGTGCCATCAGTGGTAGCGGGAGAACCGATGAGCAGTTCTTC.

This clonotype was detected ten times or more. The chain couples TRBV12-3 or TRBV12-4 to TRBJ1-4; D unclear. Trimming cost V 6 bases and J 7 bases, with 12 bases left between them. The CDR3 sequence is 13 residues long. Here the CDR3 reads CASRQRPGEKLFF. DNA of the CDR3: TGTGCCAGCAGACAAAGACCGGGTGAAAAACTGTTTTTT.

A remark on this clonotype: A single base separates this from a much larger clone, so it may be a read error. The CDR3 protein is CASSFVAKNIQYF. In DNA form, the CDR3 reads TGTGCCAGCAGCTTTGTAGCCAAAAACATTCAGTACTTC. The chain couples TRBV5-6 to TRBJ2-4; D gene unclear. The CDR3 contains 13 residues. V lost 2 bases and J 0 bases, leaving 3 bases between the germline ends. Germline lookup yields CDR1 SGHDT and CDR2 YYEEEE.

This clonotype occurred many times. V and J are TRBV20-1 and TRBJ2-3; 7 positions match TRBD2. The V gene's germline CDR1 is DFQATT and CDR2 SNEGSKA (reference sequence). The CDR3 spans 16 residues. V was clipped by 3 bases and J by 2 bases; unmatched bases: 11. The DNA of the CDR3 is TGCAGTGCTAGGGGTGTAACGGGAGGAATCACAGATACGCAGTATTTT. It codes for CSARGVTGGITDTQYF.

A few counts support this clonotype. V gene TRBV2 combines with J gene TRBJ2-3, with 9 bases identical to TRBD2. This CDR3 comprises 17 residues. From germline, CDR1 is SNHLY and CDR2 FYNNEI. Trimming took 6 bases from V and 1 from J; bases not matched to a gene: 11. The CDR3 protein is CASRLQAGGGGTDTQYF. CDR3 coding DNA: TGTGCCAGCAGACTCCAGGCGGGAGGGGGAGGCACAGATACGCAGTATTTT.

The sample holds many counts of this clonotype. The V call is TRBV2, the J call TRBJ1-3; weak D call: TRBD1 (5 bases). The CDR3 totals 13 residues. The V and J ends lost 7 bases and 1 base respectively, with 8 bases between them. The V gene's germline CDR1 is SNHLY and CDR2 FYNNEI. The CDR3 is CASKQGSGNTIYF. CDR3 DNA: TGTGCCAGCAAGCAGGGATCTGGAAACACCATATATTTT.

The chain combines TRBV10-3 with TRBJ2-3; D not resolved. The germline gives CDR1 ENHRY, CDR2 SYGVKD. Trimming shortened V by 2 bases and J by 1 base, and 10 bases separated the two germline ends. This CDR3 has 15 residues. CDR3 DNA: TGTGCCATCAGTGAGAAGTGGGTTGGCACAGATACGCAGTATTTT. Its translation is CAISEKWVGTDTQYF.

The chain uses TRBV7-8 and TRBJ1-5; tentatively, D is TRBD1 (5 bases). This CDR3 region has 16 residues. Trimming pared 0 bases from V and 0 bases from J, leaving 9 bases between. CDR1 and CDR2 (germline): SGHVS, FQNEAQ. The CDR3 protein is CASSLAYRYSNQPQHF. The CDR3 nucleotides read TGTGCCAGCAGCTTAGCTTACAGGTATAGCAATCAGCCCCAGCATTTT.

This clonotype has a handful of counts. V gene TRBV30 combines with J gene TRBJ2-3; 11 bases map to TRBD1. The CDR3 has 15 residues. V shed 4 bases, J shed 2 bases, and the junction held 5 bases outside the gene matches. From germline, CDR1 is GTSNPN and CDR2 SVGIG (reference sequence). CDR3 DNA sequence: TGTGCCTGGAATCCGGACAGGGGGCCCACAGATACGCAGTATTTT. The encoded protein is CAWNPDRGPTDTQYF.

The V call is TRBV29-1, the J call TRBJ2-1; D remains ambiguous. CDR1 is SQVTM, CDR2 ANQGSEA, per germline. V lost 7 bases and J 5 bases, leaving 15 bases between the germline ends. This CDR3 is built from 13 residues. CDR3 DNA sequence: TGCAGCGACGAGCTGGACCGAAACAATGAGCAGTTCTTC. Translating it yields CSDELDRNNEQFF.

In this sample, this clonotype turned up a few times. The rearrangement uses TRBV20-1 and TRBJ2-2, with D perhaps being TRBD1 or TRBD2 (5 bases each). The V end was cut by 5 bases, the J end by 0 bases, with 10 bases between. The CDR3 covers 14 residues. The germline V gene has CDR1 DFQATT and CDR2 SNEGSKA (reference sequence). CDR3 sequence: CSAWDAANTGELFF. The CDR3 DNA is TGCAGTGCTTGGGACGCCGCGAACACCGGGGAGCTGTTTTTT.

V and J are TRBV9 and TRBJ2-2; TRBD1 or TRBD2 may be the D gene (6 bases each). This CDR3 has 16 residues. V was trimmed by 0 bases and J by 5 bases, leaving 14 bases between them. Germline V gives CDR1 SGDLS, CDR2 YYNGEE. The CDR3 region is CASSVGGGPGTGELFF. DNA for the CDR3: TGTGCCAGCAGCGTAGGAGGGGGGCCAGGAACCGGGGAGCTGTTTTTT. Combining the CDR3 with reference TRBV9 and TRBJ2-2 gives the whole variable domain DSGVTQTPKHLITATGQRVTLRCSPRSGDLSVYWYQQSLDQGLQFLIQYYNGEERAKGNILERFSAQQFPDLHSELNLSSLELGDSALYFCASSVGGGPGTGELFFGEGSRLTVL.

The table lists this clonotype with a few counts. The rearrangement links TRBV28 to TRBJ2-3; D is unclear. V was shortened by 10 bases and J by 1 base, with 9 bases between the two germline ends. This CDR3 has 12 amino acids. In germline, CDR1 is MDHEN, CDR2 SYDVKM. The CDR3 protein is CATLRGTDTQYF. As DNA, the CDR3 is TGTGCCACCCTGAGAGGCACAGATACGCAGTATTTT. The full variable domain, completed using reference TRBV28 and TRBJ2-3, is DVKVTQSSRYLVKRTGEKVFLECVQDMDHENMFWYRQDPGLGLRLIYFSYDVKMKEKGDIPEGYSVSREKKERFSLILESASTNQTSMYLCATLRGTDTQYFGPGTRLTVL.

This clonotype was counted at least ten times. The V call is TRBV2, the J call TRBJ2-7; D is possibly TRBD2 (6 bases). Trimming took off 7 bases at V and 6 bases at J, with 13 bases between the two ends. This CDR3 comprises 12 residues. Germline CDR1 reads SNHLY; CDR2 reads FYNNEI. DNA for the CDR3: TGTGCCAGCATGGGGGGAGCGAGCGAGCAGTACTTC. It encodes CASMGGASEQYF. The variable domain in full, with the rest retrieved from reference TRBV2 and TRBJ2-7, is EPEVTQTPSHQVTQMGQEVILRCVPISNHLYFYWYRQILGQKVEFLVSFYNNEISEKSEIFDDQFSVERPDGSNFTLKIRSTKLEDSAMYFCASMGGASEQYFGPGTRLTVT.

This clonotype showed up many times. The rearrangement joins TRBV12-3 or TRBV12-4 to TRBJ2-4; D is ambiguous. V was shortened by 1 base and J by 8 bases, with 9 bases between the two germline ends. The length of the CDR3 is 13 residues. CDR3 sequence (DNA): TGTGCCAGCAGTTTAGGGTTTGGAGACATTCAGTACTTC. It encodes CASSLGFGDIQYF.

This clonotype has just a few counts. The chain links TRBV28 to TRBJ1-6, with 8 positions matching TRBD1. This CDR3 comprises 16 residues. Trimming took 4 bases from V and 13 from J; bases not matched to a gene: 15. The germline V gene encodes CDR1 MDHEN and CDR2 SYDVKM. Here the CDR3 DNA reads TGTGCCAGCAGTTCCCTTCGGACAGGGCAAAGTAGTCCCCTCCACTTT. Its translation is CASSSLRTGQSSPLHF.

This clonotype was seen a handful of times. This chain connects TRBV29-1 to TRBJ1-2; D is perhaps TRBD1 (5 bases). Germline V gene lookup returns CDR1 SQVTM and CDR2 ANQGSEA. Trimming cost V 3 bases and J 5 bases, with 13 bases left between them. The CDR3 sequence is 13 residues long. The DNA for the CDR3 is TGCAGCGTTGATTTCGGGGGTGGTTATGGCTACACCTTC. Translating gives CSVDFGGGYGYTF. Together with reference TRBV29-1 and TRBJ1-2, the CDR3 gives the full variable domain: SAVISQKPSRDICQRGTSLTIQCQVDSQVTMMFWYRQQPGQSLTLIATANQGSEATYESGFVIDKFPISRPNLTFSTLTVSNMSPEDSSIYLCSVDFGGGYGYTFGSGTRLTVV.

This clonotype has a count of ten or more. V and J are TRBV4-2 and TRBJ2-3; 10 bases match TRBD2. Trimming at V came to 2 bases and at J to 4 bases, leaving 6 bases not matched to a gene. This CDR3 contains 16 residues. The germline CDR1 and CDR2 sequences are LGHNA and YNFKEQ. CDR3 bases: TGTGCCAGCAGCCAACCTAGCGGGAGTGTGGCAGATACGCAGTATTTT. Translating it yields CASSQPSGSVADTQYF.